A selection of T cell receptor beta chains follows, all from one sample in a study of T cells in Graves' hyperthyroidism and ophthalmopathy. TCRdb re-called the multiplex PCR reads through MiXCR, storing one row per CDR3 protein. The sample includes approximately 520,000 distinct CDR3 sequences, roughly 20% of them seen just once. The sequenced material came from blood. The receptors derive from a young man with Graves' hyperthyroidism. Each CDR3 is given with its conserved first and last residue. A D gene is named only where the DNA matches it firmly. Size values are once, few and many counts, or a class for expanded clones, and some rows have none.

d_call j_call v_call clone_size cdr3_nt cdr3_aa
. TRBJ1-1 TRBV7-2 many TGTGCCAGCAGCTTAGCCAGGGGTACAGCTTTCTTT CASSLARGTAFF
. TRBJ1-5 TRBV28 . TGTGCCAGCAACCCCCCCGGGGCGCTCGATCAGCCCCAGCATTTT CASNPPGALDQPQHF
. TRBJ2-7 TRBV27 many TGTGCCAGCAGTTTATCCACACGCGGCTACGAGCAGTACTTC CASSLSTRGYEQYF
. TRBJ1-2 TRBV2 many TGTGCCAGCAGTGGGGGGGACAATGGGCGCTACACCTTC CASSGGDNGRYTF
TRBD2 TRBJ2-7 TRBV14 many TGTGCCAGCAGCCGAGGGACTAGCGGGACCTACGAGCAGTACTTC CASSRGTSGTYEQYF
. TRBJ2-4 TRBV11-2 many TGTGCCAGCAGCTCAGAGGCCCTGGGGGGCATTCAGTACTTC CASSSEALGGIQYF
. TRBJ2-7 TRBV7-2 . TGTGCCAGCAGCTTAGGACTGGGAACGGGCTACGAGCAGTACTTC CASSLGLGTGYEQYF
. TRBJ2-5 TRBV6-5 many TGTGCCAGCAGCGTAAGACGGGCCCAGCAAGAGACCCAGTACTTC CASSVRRAQQETQYF
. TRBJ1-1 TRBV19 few TGTGCCAGTAGTATAGGGGCCAGCCACACTGAAGCTTTCTTT CASSIGASHTEAFF
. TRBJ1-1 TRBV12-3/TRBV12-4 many TGTGCCAGCAGTCCATCGCGGAGGGCCACTGAAGCTTTCTTT CASSPSRRATEAFF
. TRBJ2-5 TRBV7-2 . TGTGCCAGCACCACCACCGGGGGATATCAAGAGACCCAGTACTTC CASTTTGGYQETQYF
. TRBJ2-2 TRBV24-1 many TGTGCCACCGGGGGACGTAACACCGGGGAGCTGTTTTTT CATGGRNTGELFF
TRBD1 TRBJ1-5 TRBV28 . TGTGCCAGCAGTTTGCCCGGGACAGGAGGTCAGCCCCAGCATTTT CASSLPGTGGQPQHF
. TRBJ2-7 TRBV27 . TGTGCCAGCAGTTCCCCCAACGGGAGACAAGAAGAGCAGTACTTC CASSSPNGRQEEQYF
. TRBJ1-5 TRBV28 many TGTGCCAGCAGTTTGAGGGCACAGAATCAGCCCCAGCATTTT CASSLRAQNQPQHF
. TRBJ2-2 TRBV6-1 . TGTGCCAGCAAAGGGGGGTCGAACACCGGGGAGCTGTTTTTT CASKGGSNTGELFF
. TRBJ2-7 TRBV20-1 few TGCAGTGCTAGAGTCATTGACGCGGAGGAATCCTACGAGCAGTACTTC CSARVIDAEESYEQYF
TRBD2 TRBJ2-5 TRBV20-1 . TGCAGTGCTAGAGGTCTAGCGGGAGGGCACGAGACCCAGTACTTC CSARGLAGGHETQYF
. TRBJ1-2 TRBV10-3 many TGTGCCATCAGTGGGACAGCTATCTATGGCTACACCTTC CAISGTAIYGYTF
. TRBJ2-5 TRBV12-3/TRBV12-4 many TGTGCCAGCAGTTTATCCTGGGCAGGGCAACAGACCCAGTACTTC CASSLSWAGQQTQYF
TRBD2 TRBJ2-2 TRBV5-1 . TGCGCCAGCAGCCCCCTAGCGGGCGAGATTACCGGGGAGCTGTTTTTT CASSPLAGEITGELFF
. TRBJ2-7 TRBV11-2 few TGTGCCAGCAGCTTATTAGGGGGAGGGCCCATCCACCCCTACGAGCAGTACTTC CASSLLGGGPIHPYEQYF
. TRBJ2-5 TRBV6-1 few TGTGCCAGCAACACAGGATGGGATCAAGAGACCCAGTACTTC CASNTGWDQETQYF
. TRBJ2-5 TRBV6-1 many TGTGCCAGCAGTGCGCTAGGTGGGGGGGCATGGACGCAAGAGACCCAGTACTTC CASSALGGGAWTQETQYF
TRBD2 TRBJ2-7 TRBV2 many TGTGCCAGCTCCCCAGCGGGGGACGGGGGCCTCGAGCAGTACTTC CASSPAGDGGLEQYF
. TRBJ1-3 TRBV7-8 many TGTGCCAGCAGCTTACTCCCTGGAAACACCATATATTTT CASSLLPGNTIYF
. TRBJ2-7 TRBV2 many TGTGCCAGCAGCGGGACGGGCGGGGGCCCCCCGGACGAGCAGTACTTC CASSGTGGGPPDEQYF
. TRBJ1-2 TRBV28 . TGTGCCAGCAGTTATTTCTTACGGGGGACGTATGGCTACACCTTC CASSYFLRGTYGYTF
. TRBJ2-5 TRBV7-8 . TGTGCCAGCAGCCCTCGAGGGGCGGGTAATCAAGAGACCCAGTACTTC CASSPRGAGNQETQYF
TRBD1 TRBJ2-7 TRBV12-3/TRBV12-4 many TGTGCCAGCAGTTATGGACAGGAACAGTACTTC CASSYGQEQYF
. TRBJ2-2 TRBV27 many TGTGCCAGCAGACCCGACCGGTGGGGTCTTAACACCGGGGAGCTGTTTTTT CASRPDRWGLNTGELFF
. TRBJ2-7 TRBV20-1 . TGCAGTGCTAGTAAGTTGGCAGGGATCATCTCCTACGAGCAGTACTTC CSASKLAGIISYEQYF
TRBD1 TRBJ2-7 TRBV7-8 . TGTGCCAGCAGCTTAAATTGGGGACAGGGGAACTACGAGCAGTACTTC CASSLNWGQGNYEQYF
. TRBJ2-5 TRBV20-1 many TGCAGTGCTAGAGATATGGCTAGACGACAGACCCAGTACTTC CSARDMARRQTQYF
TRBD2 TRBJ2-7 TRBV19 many TGTGCCAGTAGTATCCAGCGGGGTGCCTACGAGCAGTACTTC CASSIQRGAYEQYF
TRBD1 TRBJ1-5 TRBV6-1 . TGTGCCAGCAGTACGACAGGGGTCGGAGTTAATCAGCCCCAGCATTTT CASSTTGVGVNQPQHF
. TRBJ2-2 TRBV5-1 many TGTGCCAGCAGTTCCGGGACACCGAACACCGGGGAGCTGTTTTTT CASSSGTPNTGELFF
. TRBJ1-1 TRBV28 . TGTGCCAGCAGTTTATGGGCCTGGTCGGGGAACACTGAAGCTTTCTTT CASSLWAWSGNTEAFF
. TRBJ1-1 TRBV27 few TGTGCCAGCAGTTTATTCGCGGGGGGCGGTAACACTGAAGCTTTCTTT CASSLFAGGGNTEAFF
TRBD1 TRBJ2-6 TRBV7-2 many TGTGCCAGCAGCTTAGCGGCACAGGGGGCCTCCTCTGGGGCCAACGTCCTGACTTTC CASSLAAQGASSGANVLTF
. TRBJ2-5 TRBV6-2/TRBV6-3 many TGTGCCAGCAGTTCCCGCATAGAGACCCAGTACTTC CASSSRIETQYF
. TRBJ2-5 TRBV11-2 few TGTGCCAGCAGCTTAGACGCGGGGAACCAAGAGACCCAGTACTTC CASSLDAGNQETQYF
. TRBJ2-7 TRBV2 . TGTGCCAGCAGTGTTGGAGTTGCCCCCTACGAGCAGTACTTC CASSVGVAPYEQYF
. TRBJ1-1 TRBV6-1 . TGTGCCAGCAGGTCAGGGCCGATGAACACTGAAGCTTTCTTT CASRSGPMNTEAFF
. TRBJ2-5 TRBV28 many TGCCTCACGGGACATCCCCAAGAGACCCAGTACTTC CLTGHPQETQYF
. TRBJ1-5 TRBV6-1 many TGTGCCAGCCAGCCCCAGCATTTT CASQPQHF
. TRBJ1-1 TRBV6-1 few TGTGCCAGCAGGAAGAAGGAGAACACTGAAGCTTTCTTT CASRKKENTEAFF
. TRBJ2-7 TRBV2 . TGTGCCAGCGTTAGGGGGGTTAGCTCCTACGAGCAGTACTTC CASVRGVSSYEQYF
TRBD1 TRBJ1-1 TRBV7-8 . TGTGCCAGCAGCGCCCGGGACAGGGTAATGAACACTGAAGCTTTCTTT CASSARDRVMNTEAFF
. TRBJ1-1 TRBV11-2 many TGTGCCAGCAGCTTAGTAGGGAGATGGACTGAAGCTTTCTTT CASSLVGRWTEAFF
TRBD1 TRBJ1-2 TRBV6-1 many TGTGCCAGCAGAGATACAGGGGGCGCCGGTGGCTACACCTTC CASRDTGGAGGYTF
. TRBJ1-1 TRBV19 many TGTGCCAGTAGGAGGGGTCAGAGCGGGATGAACACTGAAGCTTTCTTT CASRRGQSGMNTEAFF
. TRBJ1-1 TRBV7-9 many TGTGCCAGCAGCTTGGAGGACAGTCTAACTGAAGCTTTCTTT CASSLEDSLTEAFF
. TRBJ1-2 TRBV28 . TGTGCCAGCAGTCTCGACATCTTGCCCTATGGCTACACCTTC CASSLDILPYGYTF
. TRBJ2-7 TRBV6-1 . TGTGCCAGCAGTGAAGCCGAGCAGTACTTC CASSEAEQYF